This T cell receptor (beta chain) appears in the sequencing data of a study of shared clonotypes between healthy human individuals. Study at large: Researchers assigned three CD4 naive, three CD4 memory, two CD8 naive and one CD8 memory plate to each donor.

DNA at about 200 ng, about 30,000 T cell genomes, went into sorted-subset replicate PCRs. Per the original data handling: Junction-only sequences without quality scores were provided by ImmunoSEQ, so filtering was different. Assay: immunoSEQ multiplex PCR; the TCRdb copy retains only in-frame clones and omits some. V and J calls and clone size follow that table, whereas D and trimming were derived from the DNA. The table records approximately 330,000 clones, about 73% of them present only once. This clone was observed once. Germline CDR1 and CDR2: SGHNT and YYREEE (reference sequence). The CDR3 contains 16 residues. V lost 4 bases to trimming and J lost 4 bases; unmatched junction nucleotides: 9. Division of CD4+ cells produced a CD45RA+ naive subset and a CD45RA-negative memory subset.

The sequencing input was memory CD4+ T cells sorted from blood. The subset is: CD45RA-negative fraction. The gene calls are TRBV5-4 and TRBJ2-1; TRBD2 aligns across 9 bases. The TCR originated in a man aged 25 to 40 in good health. As DNA, the CDR3 is TGTGCCAGCAGCCGATCGTCTAGCGGGAAGTACAATGAGCAGTTCTTC. It is translated as CASSRSSSGKYNEQFF.